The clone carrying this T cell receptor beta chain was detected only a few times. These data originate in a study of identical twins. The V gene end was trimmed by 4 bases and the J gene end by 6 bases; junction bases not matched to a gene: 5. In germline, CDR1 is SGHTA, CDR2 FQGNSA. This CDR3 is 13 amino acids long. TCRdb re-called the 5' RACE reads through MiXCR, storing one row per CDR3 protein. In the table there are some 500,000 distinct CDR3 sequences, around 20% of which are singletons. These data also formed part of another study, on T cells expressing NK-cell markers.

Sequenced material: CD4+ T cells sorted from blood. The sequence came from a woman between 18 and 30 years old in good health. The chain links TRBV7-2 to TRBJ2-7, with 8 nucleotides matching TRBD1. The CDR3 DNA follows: TGTGCCAGCAGCTCCTACAGGGGGAGCGAGCAGTACTTC. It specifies CASSSYRGSEQYF.